The source of this TCR beta chain is a study of blood T cell repertoires in COVID-19. CDR1 and CDR2 (germline): LNHDA, SQIVND (reference sequence). J was trimmed by 4 bases and V by 4 bases; bases with no gene match: 4. There are 15 residues in the CDR3. Data came from immunoSEQ multiplex PCR; TCRdb stores just in-frame clones and leaves some out. The sample lists around 220,000 clones, approximately 91% occurring once. Sequencing was done on a sample of peripheral blood. The receptor was derived from a woman aged 40 to 55 who had recovered from COVID-19. The chain has TRBV19 and TRBJ1-5, with TRBD1 identical over 10 bases. CDR3 sequence reads: CASSRTGGENQPQHF. In DNA, the CDR3 is TGTGCCAGTAGTAGGACAGGGGGAGAAAATCAGCCCCAGCATTTT.